A single sample is the source of the 25 T cell receptor beta chains below, sequenced in a study of blood T cell repertoires in COVID-19. Repertoires were generated with immunoSEQ multiplex PCR, while TCRdb's copy carries only in-frame clones and drops some. The sample lists 150,000 to 200,000 clones; about 88% were seen once. The material sequenced was peripheral blood. The receptors come from an elderly woman in a cohort sampled during active or convalescent COVID-19.

The gene calls are TRBV7-9 and TRBJ2-7, with D perhaps TRBD1 (6 bases). The germline V gene has CDR1 SEHNR and CDR2 FQNEAQ (reference sequence). The CDR3 runs 15 residues. V dropped 2 bases and J dropped 3 bases, with 14 bases sitting between them. CDR3 residues: CASSLLGQFNYEQYF. In DNA, the CDR3 is TGTGCCAGCAGCTTACTCGGACAGTTTAACTACGAGCAGTACTTC.

The chain uses TRBV4-1 and TRBJ2-5; 11 nucleotides match TRBD2. V was clipped by 4 bases and J by 4 bases; unmatched bases: 8. The CDR3 spans 16 residues. In germline, CDR1 is MGHRA, CDR2 YSYEKL. The CDR3 region is CASSLTSGSIRETQYF. CDR3 in DNA: TGCGCCAGCAGCCTTACTAGCGGGAGCATCCGAGAGACCCAGTACTTC.

The chain recombines TRBV5-1 with TRBJ2-1, with D perhaps matching TRBD1 (5 bases). CDR1 is SGHRS and CDR2 is YFSETQ in the germline V gene. There are 13 residues in the CDR3. Trimming cost V 5 bases and J 7 bases, with 13 bases left between them. The CDR3 region is CASSYTQGNEQFF. CDR3 coding DNA: TGCGCCAGCAGTTACACCCAGGGAAATGAGCAGTTCTTC.

V gene TRBV28 combines with J gene TRBJ2-7, with a possible D match to TRBD2 (6 bases). From germline, CDR1 is MDHEN and CDR2 SYDVKM. This CDR3 comprises 13 residues. Trimming removed 5 bases at V and 3 bases at J, with 11 bases between. CDR3 nucleotides: TGTGCCAGCAGTCCGGGAGTTTACTACGAGCAGTACGTC. Its protein is CASSPGVYYEQYV.

CDR3 coding DNA: TGTGCCAGCAGTTTCCCGAATTCACCCCTCCACTTT. Protein: CASSFPNSPLHF. The rearrangement links TRBV12-3 or TRBV12-4 to TRBJ1-6, with D unresolved. V gave up 3 bases and J gave up 7 bases, with 4 bases separating them. The CDR3 runs 12 residues.

This clone is a singleton in its sample. The genes are TRBV21-1 and TRBJ1-5. TRBV21-1 is recorded as a pseudogene. The CDR3 covers 17 residues. The CDR3, as DNA: TGTGCCAGCAGCAAAGCTCTCGAGACGAGGTTCAATCAGCCCCAGCATTTT. Its protein product is CASSKALETRFNQPQHF.

The chain couples TRBV19 to TRBJ1-4; the D is unclear. This CDR3 has 13 residues. The germline gives CDR1 LNHDA, CDR2 SQIVND (reference sequence). The V gene lost 0 bases and the J gene lost 8 bases, with 7 bases spanning the gap. DNA of the CDR3: TGTGCCAGTAGTATAGATCGAGAGGAAAAACTGTTTTTT. This sequence encodes CASSIDREEKLFF.

This rearrangement joins TRBV5-1 to TRBJ1-1; 8 bases match TRBD1. The germline V gene encodes CDR1 SGHRS and CDR2 YFSETQ. With 4 bases clipped from V and 1 base from J, the junction kept 9 bases outside the gene matches. The CDR3 extends over 16 amino acids. CDR3 coding DNA: TGCGCCAGCAGCCTCCGGACAGGGAGCGGGAACACTGAAGCTTTCTTT. Amino acid sequence: CASSLRTGSGNTEAFF.

V gene TRBV5-1 combines with J gene TRBJ2-1, with 7 bases identical to TRBD1. The junction had 5 bases not matched to a gene; V was cut back by 0 bases and J by 2 bases. The germline V gene encodes CDR1 SGHRS and CDR2 YFSETQ. The CDR3 covers 16 residues. CDR3 amino acids: CASSLAGTATYNEQFF. CDR3 nucleotides: TGCGCCAGCAGCTTGGCCGGGACAGCAACCTACAATGAGCAGTTCTTC.

The rearrangement uses TRBV7-2 and TRBJ2-7; D may be TRBD2 (6 bases). V lost 3 bases to trimming and J lost 7 bases, with 19 bases between them. The CDR3 sequence is 15 residues long. CDR1 and CDR2 from the germline V gene are SGHTA and FQGNSA. For the CDR3, the DNA is TGTGCCAGCAGCTTGAGTTCGGCGGGATGGGGGGAGCAGTACTTC. This sequence encodes CASSLSSAGWGEQYF.

The chain carries TRBV19 and TRBJ2-2, with TRBD1 identical over 8 bases. The germline CDR1 and CDR2 sequences are LNHDA and SQIVND (reference sequence). After removal of 7 bases from V and 3 bases from J, the junction contained 7 bases not matched to a gene. This CDR3 is built from 15 residues. The CDR3 sequence is CASTQDRGYTGELFF. The CDR3 nucleotides read TGTGCCAGTACCCAAGACAGGGGCTACACCGGGGAGCTGTTTTTT.

This sequence joins TRBV11-2 and TRBJ2-3; TRBD1 might be the D (5 bases). This CDR3 contains 16 residues. Germline V lookup: CDR1 SGHAT, CDR2 FQNNGV. V was cut by 3 bases and J by 2 bases, with 15 bases left in between. CDR3 region: CASSLVGAHFTDTQYF. CDR3 nucleotide sequence: TGTGCCAGCAGCTTGGTAGGGGCGCACTTCACAGATACGCAGTATTTT.

This chain connects TRBV5-1 to TRBJ2-3; 9 nucleotides line up with TRBD2. The V and J ends lost 0 bases and 0 bases, in that order; junction bases with no gene match: 5. Looked up from germline, CDR1 is SGHRS and CDR2 is YFSETQ. The CDR3 totals 17 residues. This CDR3 reads CASSLAPTSGSTDTQYF. CDR3 DNA sequence: TGCGCCAGCAGCTTGGCCCCGACTAGCGGTAGCACAGATACGCAGTATTTT.

The chain joins TRBV5-6 to TRBJ2-7; D perhaps matches TRBD1 (6 bases). Germline V gene sequence: CDR1 SGHDT, CDR2 YYEEEE. This CDR3 contains 13 residues. V was trimmed by 5 bases and J by 6 bases, leaving 15 bases between them. The chain's CDR3 is CASSRAQGGEQYF. CDR3 DNA: TGTGCCAGCAGTCGCGCACAGGGTGGCGAGCAGTACTTC. The full variable domain, in which reference TRBV5-6 and TRBJ2-7 provide the parts outside the CDR3, is DAGVTQSPTHLIKTRGQQVTLRCSPKSGHDTVSWYQQALGQGPQFIFQYYEEEERQRGNFPDRFSGHQFPNYSSELNVNALLLGDSALYLCASSRAQGGEQYFGPGTRLTVT.

This sequence joins TRBV6-6 and TRBJ2-3; 10 nucleotides agree with TRBD2. V dropped 6 bases and J dropped 1; count of bases not matched to a gene: 7. In germline, CDR1 is MNHNY, CDR2 SVGAGI (reference sequence). This CDR3 spans 16 amino acids. DNA for the CDR3: TGTGCCAGCAGCCGACTAGGACTAGCGGGCACAGATACGCAGTATTTT. Translation: CASSRLGLAGTDTQYF.

This chain's CDR3 is CATLTGTARWGYTF. For the CDR3, the DNA is TGTGCCACCCTGACCGGGACAGCTCGCTGGGGCTACACCTTC. The chain recombines TRBV6-5 with TRBJ1-2, with TRBD1 matching over 7 bases. CDR3 size: 14 residues. Germline trimming cut 10 bases from V and 8 bases from J; bases unmatched to any gene: 16. CDR1 is MNHEY and CDR2 is SVGAGI in the germline V gene.

The chain has TRBV18 and TRBJ2-5; 9 bases map to TRBD2. The trim removed 4 bases at V and 3 bases at J, leaving 3 bases unmatched. CDR1 is KGHSH, CDR2 LQKENI, per germline. This CDR3 contains 14 residues. The CDR3 DNA sequence: TGTGCCAGCTCACTGATAGCGGGGGAAGAGACCCAGTACTTC. The encoded protein is CASSLIAGEETQYF.

V and J are TRBV5-4 and TRBJ2-7, with 8 bases lining up with TRBD1. CDR3 size: 13 residues. Germline V gives CDR1 SGHNT, CDR2 YYREEE (reference sequence). The V gene end was trimmed by 4 bases and the J gene end by 3 bases; junction bases not matched to a gene: 3. CDR3 amino acids: CASSQDRDYEQYF. For the CDR3, the DNA is TGTGCCAGCAGCCAGGACAGGGACTACGAGCAGTACTTC. Together with reference TRBV5-4 and TRBJ2-7, the CDR3 gives the full variable domain: ETGVTQSPTHLIKTRGQQVTLRCSSQSGHNTVSWYQQALGQGPQFIFQYYREEENGRGNFPPRFSGLQFPNYSSELNVNALELDDSALYLCASSQDRDYEQYFGPGTRLTVT.

CDR3 region: CASSPEREDEQYV. CDR3 nucleotides: TGTGCCAGCTCACCTGAACGGGAGGACGAGCAGTACGTC. The chain employs TRBV18 and TRBJ2-7; 7 bases fit TRBD2. V was clipped by 3 bases and J by 5 bases; unmatched bases: 4. In germline, CDR1 is KGHSH, CDR2 LQKENI. This CDR3 contains 13 residues.

V and J are TRBV3-1 (or the pseudogene TRBV3-2) and TRBJ2-1; 14 nucleotides agree with TRBD2. The V and J ends lost 2 bases and 14 bases, in that order; junction bases with no gene match: 5. CDR3 length: 14 amino acids. CDR1 and CDR2 (germline): LGHDT, YNNKEL (reference sequence). CDR3 coding DNA: TGTGCCAGCAGCCAAACGACTAGCGGGGGGGCCGAGTTCTTC. Translation gives CASSQTTSGGAEFF.

The sample holds a few counts of this clone. The V and J genes are TRBV30 and TRBJ2-7; 8 nucleotides line up with TRBD2. The CDR3 contains 13 residues. After removal of 4 bases from V and 7 bases from J, the junction contained 9 bases not matched to a gene. The germline V gene encodes CDR1 GTSNPN and CDR2 SVGIG (reference sequence). CDR3 region: CAWNAGGLREQYF. CDR3 nucleotides: TGTGCCTGGAATGCGGGGGGCCTTCGGGAGCAGTACTTC.

J is TRBJ2-3 and V is TRBV19; 7 nucleotides align to TRBD2. V dropped 6 bases and J dropped 2; count of bases not matched to a gene: 17. The CDR3 runs 18 residues. CDR1 LNHDA and CDR2 SQIVND come from the germline V gene (reference sequence). The CDR3 bases are TGTGCCAGTAGCCCCGGCCTTGGCGGGAGCCAGATCACAGATACGCAGTATTTT. Amino acids: CASSPGLGGSQITDTQYF. Using reference TRBV19 and TRBJ2-3 for the parts outside the CDR3, the full variable domain is DGGITQSPKYLFRKEGQNVTLSCEQNLNHDAMYWYRQDPGQGLRLIYYSQIVNDFQKGDIAEGYSVSREKKESFPLTVTSAQKNPTAFYLCASSPGLGGSQITDTQYFGPGTRLTVL.

The chain links TRBV7-2 to TRBJ1-3; weak D call: TRBD1 (6 bases). Trimming left V 4 bases short and J 2 bases short, with 12 bases between. The CDR3 is 15 residues long. The germline V gene has CDR1 SGHTA and CDR2 FQGNSA. The CDR3 DNA sequence: TGTGCCAGCAGCTCTCCCGCAGGGGCTGGAAACACCATATATTTT. Amino acids: CASSSPAGAGNTIYF.

V usage is TRBV3-1 (or the pseudogene TRBV3-2) and J usage is TRBJ1-5; 7 positions agree with TRBD1. The germline V gene encodes CDR1 LGHDT and CDR2 YNNKEL (reference sequence). CDR3 length: 16 residues. V shed 4 bases, J shed 5 bases, and the junction held 11 bases outside the gene matches. The CDR3 sequence is CASSPYKGALDQPQHF. CDR3 bases: TGTGCCAGCAGCCCCTATAAGGGGGCCCTGGATCAGCCCCAGCATTTT.

The chain recombines TRBV5-4 with TRBJ2-5; 8 bases agree with TRBD1. J was trimmed by 3 bases and V by 4 bases; bases with no gene match: 8. Germline assignment: CDR1 SGHNT and CDR2 YYREEE (reference sequence). The CDR3 has 15 amino acids. The CDR3 region is CASSPQTGAEETQYF. The CDR3 region has the DNA TGTGCCAGCAGCCCACAGACAGGGGCAGAAGAGACCCAGTACTTC.